This record looks at one TCR beta chain sequence and its context. The sample holds one count of this clonotype. The antigen it recognizes is unknown. No base qualities exist here, and no much larger clone lies one base off it. A lone read gives weak evidence. Sequenced using an Illumina NovaSeq 6000. Using 5'RACE with constant-segment primers, TCRalpha and TCRbeta cDNA libraries were constructed, with sample barcodes and unique molecular identifiers added in the process. Trizol reagent was used to extract RNA from every sample. Amplification of the libraries took two PCR steps, and the second step added a second sample barcode plus Illumina TruSeq adapters. The libraries were sequenced on an Illumina NovaSeq using 2 x 150 bp paired-end reads. The study's processing was this. The reads were demultiplexed and collapsed into UMI-guided consensus sequences using migec v1.2.7. Using mixcr v2.1.11, UMI consensuses were aligned to TRA and TRB V and J templates and then assembled into clonotypes. Clonotypes were classified as expanded or contracted when called significant by both edgeR and NoisET, with noise models trained on biological replicates. edgeR calls used a false discovery rate-adjusted p below 0.01 and a log2 fold-change threshold of 1. PCA with hierarchical clustering of max-normalized trajectories of the 1000 most abundant clonotypes was used as exploratory dynamics analysis. The CD4 or CD8 phenotype of responding clones was assigned using the separately sequenced CD4+ and CD8+ repertoires. TCRdb's own reprocessing of the public reads used fastp at Q25 and MiXCR and kept productive beta chains. For every CDR3 protein sequence, its rows merge into one entry that carries the most common genes and DNA. The V and J calls and clone size come from TCRdb's table, not from the authors' own analysis. Across this sample there are 550,000 to 700,000 distinct CDR3 sequences, with under 20% seen only once. Clones ranked in the top ten supply around 13% of the sample.

Trimming leaves V shorter by 1 base and J shorter by 8 bases, with the junction holding 2 bases beyond the gene matches. From its cysteine to its phenylalanine, the CDR3 spans 15 amino acids. Solely the CDR3 DNA is kept, with 45 bases framed from the first base. The data derive from a study of T-cell memory formation after mild COVID-19 (dated by TCRdb to about 2021). With respect to the entire study: Most TCR sequence clusters were specific to one of the two donors. The cohort comprised two young, previously healthy adult volunteers, one female and one male. In a couple of donors, T-cell clones that expanded and contracted after mild COVID-19 were tracked by sequencing TCRalpha and TCRbeta repertoires over time.

Ficoll-Paque density gradient centrifugation was used to isolate PBMCs. Study-wide conclusions, independent of this receptor: Only a couple of mild cases were covered in the study, and larger cohorts including severe cases with pre-infection samples were considered necessary. Contracting CD4+ clones appeared mostly in the CM and EM memory subsets, whereas CD8+ clones were enriched in EMRA. Whether the second-wave clones peaking on day 37 were SARS-CoV-2 specific was not confirmed. From day 15 to 85, contracting clones showed balanced CD4/CD8 phenotypes, whereas a second wave of clones that expanded from day 15 to 37 leaned towards CD4+. The detection of some responding clones in pre-infection memory suggests that pre-existing cross-reactive memory T cells joined the SARS-CoV-2 response.

Material: PBMCs or a T cell subset sorted from them (not recorded which). The TCR sequence derives from an adult woman who had mild COVID-19 (a few samples of this study predate the infection). The sample titles of this study are shuffled in the database, so cell type and time point are left out; the donor was told from shared clones. The chain is assembled from TRBV12-3 or TRBV12-4 and TRBJ2-1, and TRBD2 aligns with 13 junction nucleotides. Read as DNA, the sequence is TGTGCCAGCAGTTTAGGGACTAGCGGGGGATATGAGCAGTTCTTC. This sequence encodes CASSLGTSGGYEQFF.